This T cell receptor beta chain was documented in a study of T cell clusters in autoimmune cytopenias. Across the whole study: Per sample, median TRB depth was about 52,000 reads, yielding a median 2,350 distinct clonotypes. Broader study findings: Functional roles of the in silico T cell clusters still await experimental validation. Physiological T cell clusters of healthy donors were apparently absent in primary autoimmune cytopenia patients. TRB repertoire shifts in secondary cytopenia and chronic lymphocytic leukemia mostly reflected lymphoma, not autoimmunity.

Each sample's input was around 250 ng genomic DNA, 35,000 to 40,000 genome equivalents. The CDR3 has 15 residues. CDR1 and CDR2 (germline): MNHEY, SVGAGI. Judged by frequency, this clonotype is medium-sized (0.01 to 0.1%). Its target is not known. TRB was amplified by touch-down multiplex PCR, primer pools A and B combined. No DNA is given; TCRdb re-called the multiplex PCR reads and lists each CDR3 protein once. This sample's clone table lists several thousand distinct CDR3 sequences. Sequencing was carried out using peripheral blood. The chain is built from TRBV6-5 and TRBJ2-1; the D call of TRBD2 rests on TCRdb alone, since no DNA is present to check it. This sequence originates from a human donor with an autoimmune cytopenia or autoimmune hepatitis (not recorded which). CDR3 in amino acids: CASSLTSGSYNEQFF.